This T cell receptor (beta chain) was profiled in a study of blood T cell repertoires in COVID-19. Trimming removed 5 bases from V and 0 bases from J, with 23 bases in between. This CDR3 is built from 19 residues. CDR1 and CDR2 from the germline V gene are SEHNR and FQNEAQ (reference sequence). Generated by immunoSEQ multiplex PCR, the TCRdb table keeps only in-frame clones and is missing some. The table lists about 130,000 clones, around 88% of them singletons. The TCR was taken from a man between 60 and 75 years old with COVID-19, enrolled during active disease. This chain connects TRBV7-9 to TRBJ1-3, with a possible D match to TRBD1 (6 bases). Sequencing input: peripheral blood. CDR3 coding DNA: TGTGCCAGCAGCGTAGTCCCCACAGGGAACGTCGACTCTGGAAACACCATATATTTT. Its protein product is CASSVVPTGNVDSGNTIYF.